This is a list of T cell receptor beta chains from one sample in a study of Ad26.COV2.S vaccination and SARS-CoV-2 variants. Method: immunoSEQ multiplex PCR; TCRdb's copy keeps in-frame clones and lacks some. Among around 420,000 clones listed, roughly 90% were seen once. Specimen: peripheral blood, collected in a trial of Ad26.COV2.S vaccine versus placebo. These TCRs come from a person between 18 and 65 years old who received the Ad26.COV2.S COVID-19 vaccine or a placebo. The CDR3 runs from the conserved cysteine through the conserved F or W. A D gene is named only where the DNA matches it firmly. Size tells how often a clone was seen (once, few, many) or the class of an expanded clone, and some rows leave it out.

j_gene	abundance	v_gene	d_gene	CDR3nt	CDR3aa
TRBJ2-7	-	TRBV15	-	TGTGCCACCAGCAGAGGACGGACGCTACGGGTCGCCGAGCAGTACTTC	CATSRGRTLRVAEQYF
TRBJ1-1	few	TRBV5-4	TRBD1	TGTGCCAGCAGCTTGGTTGACAGGGGAAACACTGAAGCTTTCTTT	CASSLVDRGNTEAFF
TRBJ1-2	-	TRBV7-9	TRBD1	TGTGCCAGCAGTCCGAGGACAGGGGAGTATGGCTACACCTTC	CASSPRTGEYGYTF
TRBJ1-2	-	TRBV19	TRBD1	TGTGCCAGTAGTTCCCTGGACGGGACAGACCTTGCTAACTATGGCTACACCTTC	CASSSLDGTDLANYGYTF
TRBJ1-6	once	TRBV25-1	-	TGTGCCAGCAGTGGGGACCTGGATTCACCCCTCCACTTT	CASSGDLDSPLHF
TRBJ2-3	-	TRBV15	-	TGTGCCACCAGCCTGCGGGTAGAGAGCACAGATACGCAGTATTTT	CATSLRVESTDTQYF
TRBJ1-1	-	TRBV21-1	-	TGTGCCAGCAGCAAAAGGGGCGGAAACCGCCGTGAAGCTTTCTTT	CASSKRGGNRREAFF
TRBJ1-2	-	TRBV28	-	TGTGCCAGCAGTTTACTGGGGGTAAACTATGGCTACACCTTC	CASSLLGVNYGYTF
TRBJ1-5	-	TRBV5-5	-	TGTGCCAGCAGCTTGGAAGTCTCCAGGGTCGGGCAGCCCCAGCATTTT	CASSLEVSRVGQPQHF
TRBJ1-1	-	TRBV30	-	TGTGCCTGGAGTGCAAGTAGGGACACTGAAGCTTTCTTT	CAWSASRDTEAFF
TRBJ1-2	-	TRBV6-5	TRBD1	TGTGCCAGCAAGGACAGGGGACGGAGGGGCTACACCTTC	CASKDRGRRGYTF
TRBJ2-3	-	TRBV6-4	TRBD2	TGTGCCAGCAGTGCTCACTCGGCTAGCGGGGGCACAGATACGCAGTATTTT	CASSAHSASGGTDTQYF
TRBJ2-3	-	TRBV6-5	-	TGTGCCACCAAAAGGGGGGCCCCTAGCACAGATACGCAGTATTTT	CATKRGAPSTDTQYF
TRBJ2-7	-	TRBV30	TRBD2	TGTGCCTGGAGTGTGTGGCTAGCGGATCGATACGAGCAGTACTTC	CAWSVWLADRYEQYF
TRBJ1-5	-	TRBV7-8	-	TGTGCCAGCAGCCCCGGGGCCTCAAGTAGCAATCAGCCCCAGCATTTT	CASSPGASSSNQPQHF
TRBJ1-2	-	TRBV9	TRBD1	TGTGCCAGCAGCGTACAACAGGGGGAGCTTCATGGCTACACCTTC	CASSVQQGELHGYTF
TRBJ2-5	once	TRBV7-2	-	TGTGCCAGCAGCCGGGGTTTACAAGAGACCCAGTACTTC	CASSRGLQETQYF
TRBJ1-5	few	TRBV24-1	-	TGTGCCACCAGTCAGGGAGGACATCAGCCCCAGCATTTT	CATSQGGHQPQHF
TRBJ2-7	-	TRBV6-5	TRBD1	TGTGCCAGCAGAGACCTAGGGACAGGTTCCTACGAGCAGTACTTC	CASRDLGTGSYEQYF
TRBJ1-4	-	TRBV18	TRBD1	TGTGCCAGCTCGTCGGGACAGGGGAGTGAAAAACTGTTTTTT	CASSSGQGSEKLFF
TRBJ2-7	-	TRBV6-2/TRBV6-3	TRBD1	TGTGCCAGCAGTTACTCACCGGGACAGGGAAACGAGCAGTACTTC	CASSYSPGQGNEQYF
TRBJ1-1	once	TRBV19	-	TGTGCCAGTAGTATGTTAAAGGGCACTGAAGCTTTCTTT	CASSMLKGTEAFF
TRBJ1-4	-	TRBV29-1	TRBD1	TGCAGCGTTCCCGGACAGGGCACTAATGAAAAACTGTTTTTT	CSVPGQGTNEKLFF
TRBJ2-7	-	TRBV5-1	-	TGCGCCAGCAGCTTAGTCCCCACGGGATCCTTGGTGGAGCAGTACTTC	CASSLVPTGSLVEQYF
TRBJ2-5	-	TRBV28	-	TGTGCCAGCAGTTTCCCGGGGGCCGAAGAGACCCAGTACTTC	CASSFPGAEETQYF
TRBJ1-1	-	TRBV11-2	-	TGTGCCAGCAGCCGCCCGGGGATGAACACTGAAGCTTTCTTT	CASSRPGMNTEAFF
TRBJ1-1	-	TRBV11-3	-	TGTGCCCCTCCAGAGGTATCGGGACAGAACACTGAAGCTTTCTTT	CAPPEVSGQNTEAFF
TRBJ2-7	once	TRBV5-4	-	TGTGCCAGCAGCGTGCAGCCGGGCCTGAGCTCCTACGAGCAGTACTTC	CASSVQPGLSSYEQYF
TRBJ2-7	-	TRBV6-2/TRBV6-3	TRBD2	TGTGCCAGCAGTTACCAACCGGGGGGCTCCTACGAGCAGTACTTC	CASSYQPGGSYEQYF
TRBJ2-1	-	TRBV6-5	-	TGTGCCAGCAAACGGACGGCCGGGGATGAGCAGTTCTTC	CASKRTAGDEQFF
TRBJ1-2	-	TRBV14	-	TGTGCCAGCAGCCAAATAGAGGGGGTCGGCTACACCTTC	CASSQIEGVGYTF
TRBJ1-5	-	TRBV7-6	-	TGTGCCAGCAGCTTATTCAGGGGCCCGGATCAGCCCCAGCATTTT	CASSLFRGPDQPQHF
TRBJ2-7	-	TRBV5-4	-	TGTGCCAGCAGCCTGGGACGGGCCTACGAGCAGTACTTC	CASSLGRAYEQYF
TRBJ2-7	once	TRBV2	-	TGTGCCAGCAACCGTGGGGACCCAGGGAACGAGCAGTACTTC	CASNRGDPGNEQYF
TRBJ2-2	-	TRBV10-1	-	TGCGCCAGCAGTGGTAACAGGTCTGAAACCGGGGAGCTGTTTTTT	CASSGNRSETGELFF
TRBJ1-2	once	TRBV7-8	TRBD1	TGTGCCAGCAGCAACCGGGACAGTGAGAACTTTAACTATGGCTACACCTTC	CASSNRDSENFNYGYTF
TRBJ1-6	-	TRBV6-6	-	TGTGCCAGCAGGCCAGGGGTCGGTTCACCCCTCCACTTT	CASRPGVGSPLHF
TRBJ2-3	-	TRBV7-9	-	TGTGCCAGCAGCTTAAGTTACGGGACGGGATTGGATACGCAGTATTTT	CASSLSYGTGLDTQYF
TRBJ2-5	-	TRBV2	-	TGTGCCAGCAGTGAAACAGAAGAGACCCAGTACTTC	CASSETEETQYF
TRBJ1-2	-	TRBV29-1	-	TGCAGCGTAGAATACCAGGGCGTAGGCTACACCTTC	CSVEYQGVGYTF
TRBJ2-2	-	TRBV7-3	-	TGTGCCAGCAGCTTATCACAGGGGAACACCGGGGAGCTGTTTTTT	CASSLSQGNTGELFF
TRBJ2-1	-	TRBV19	-	TGTGCCAGTAGTATGAGGGGGGCTTTCATTAATGAGCAGTTCTTC	CASSMRGAFINEQFF
TRBJ2-1	-	TRBV30	-	TGTGCCTGGAGTGGCACAGGTTATTCCTACAATGAGCAGTTCTTC	CAWSGTGYSYNEQFF
TRBJ1-2	-	TRBV5-6	TRBD1	TGTGCCAGCAGCTTGGCCCCGGACAGGGGCATCTATGGCTACACCTTC	CASSLAPDRGIYGYTF
TRBJ2-4	-	TRBV19	TRBD1	TGTGCCAGTAGTACGAGACAGGGTTTCAACATTCAGTACTTC	CASSTRQGFNIQYF
TRBJ2-3	-	TRBV4-3	-	TGCGCCAGCAGCCAAGATCTCCGGGCAGATACGCAGTATTTT	CASSQDLRADTQYF
TRBJ2-3	-	TRBV10-3	TRBD2	TGTGCCATCAGCATACTAGCGGGGGGGGCAGATACGCAGTATTTT	CAISILAGGADTQYF
TRBJ2-7	-	TRBV11-2	-	TGTGCCAGCAGCTTCACAGGAGAGCAGTACTTC	CASSFTGEQYF
TRBJ1-5	-	TRBV28	TRBD1	TGTGCCAGCAGTGTACTGACAGGGGACGGTCAGCCCCAGCATTTT	CASSVLTGDGQPQHF
TRBJ2-1	-	TRBV6-2/TRBV6-3	TRBD2	TGTGCCAGCAGTTGGACTAGCGGGGGTTCCCGCTCCTACAATGAGCAGTTCTTC	CASSWTSGGSRSYNEQFF
TRBJ1-1	-	TRBV7-9	TRBD1	TGTGCCAGCAGCTTAAGTGACAGGGGGCCTGTTGACACTGAAGCTTTCTTT	CASSLSDRGPVDTEAFF
TRBJ2-7	-	TRBV15	-	TGTGCCACCAGCACGCCCACCGATTCCGGCGCCGGCTACGAGCAGTACTTC	CATSTPTDSGAGYEQYF
TRBJ2-7	-	TRBV4-1	-	TGCGCCAGCAGCCGGGGTGCCGGGGCTGACTACGAGCAGTACTTC	CASSRGAGADYEQYF
TRBJ2-3	-	TRBV27	-	TGTGCCAGCAGTTCCCGTGGGGGCCCATGGGGAGATACGCAGTATTTT	CASSSRGGPWGDTQYF
TRBJ2-7	-	TRBV30	TRBD1	TGTGCCTGGAGTACAGGGGGCTCCTACGAGCAGTACTTC	CAWSTGGSYEQYF
TRBJ2-5	-	TRBV9	TRBD2	TGTGCCAGCAGCGTCCCCCAGCGGGGGGCCGAACAAGAGACCCAGTACTTC	CASSVPQRGAEQETQYF
TRBJ1-3	few	TRBV7-2	TRBD1	TGTGCCAGCAGCTTAGTGGGACAGGGCTCTGGAAACACCATATATTTT	CASSLVGQGSGNTIYF
TRBJ2-3	-	TRBV9	-	TGTGCCAGCATGCGGGGCCTCGGAGGAGATACGCAGTATTTT	CASMRGLGGDTQYF
TRBJ2-1	-	TRBV19	-	TGTGCCAGTAGTACCAACTCCTACAATGAGCAGTTCTTC	CASSTNSYNEQFF